This T cell receptor (beta chain) was sequenced in a study of CD8 T cells in Susac syndrome. This CDR3 comprises 16 residues. Trimming stripped 4 bases from V and 3 bases from J, with 16 bases between. Looked up from germline, CDR1 is MGHRA and CDR2 is YSYEKL. As judged by recently defined diagnostic criteria, patients with Susac syndrome had definite or probable disease. RNA was extracted with the RNeasy kit, and a quantity of roughly 0.45 to 1 ug was reverse transcribed using random hexamers. The amplification used immunoSEQ multiplex PCR on TCR beta CDR3; it spanned 54 Vbeta and 13 Jbeta. Each CDR3 protein gets one entry after TCRdb re-called the immunoSEQ multiplex PCR reads with MiXCR. In the table there are 110,000 to 150,000 distinct CDR3 sequences, approximately 96% of which are singletons.

The sequencing input was CD4+ T cells from PBMCs. The sequence was collected from a human donor with Susac syndrome. V is TRBV4-1 and J is TRBJ1-5; no clear D gene. In nucleotides, the CDR3 is TGCGCCAGCAGCCCTCAAGGCAGCCTGACCAATCAGCCCCAGCATTTT. Protein: CASSPQGSLTNQPQHF.